Below are 20 T cell receptor beta chains sequenced from a single sample in a study of blood T cell repertoires in COVID-19 (dated by TCRdb to the early 2020s). Library creation used the immunoSEQ multiplex PCR assay. TCRdb's version of the immuneACCESS table is confined to in-frame rearrangements and falls short of the full clone set. An unresolved V gene accounts for under half of the shortfall where checked; the remainder is of unknown origin. This sample comprises about 370,000 clones, around 92% of them detected only once. About 1.7% of the sample lies in the top ten. Input material: PBMCs or T cells enriched from blood (not recorded which). These receptors came from a woman between 25 and 40 years old who had recovered from COVID-19.

The chain links TRBV6-2 or TRBV6-3 to TRBJ2-5; a weak D match, TRBD2 (5 bases). This CDR3 is 19 amino acids long. V was trimmed by 2 bases and J by 1 base, leaving 23 bases between them. Germline V gene data show CDR1 as MNHEY and CDR2 as SVGEGT. CDR3 sequence reads: CASSYTPWEIASVQETQYF. CDR3 nucleotides: TGTGCCAGCAGTTACACTCCATGGGAAATAGCGTCTGTCCAAGAGACCCAGTACTTC.

The chain is built from TRBV7-9 and TRBJ2-7; tentatively, D is TRBD2 (5 bases). Trimming cost V 5 bases and J 9 bases, with 11 bases left between them. The CDR3 is made up of 11 amino acids. Germline V gene lookup returns CDR1 SEHNR and CDR2 FQNEAQ (reference sequence). The CDR3 spells CASSASRGQYF. The CDR3 nucleotides read TGTGCCAGCAGCGCATCCCGGGGGCAGTACTTC.

The J gene is TRBJ1-1, the V gene TRBV7-9, with TRBD1 as a possible D gene (6 bases). The CDR3 has 15 residues. The V end was cut by 4 bases, the J end by 1 base, with 13 bases between. The V gene's germline CDR1 is SEHNR and CDR2 FQNEAQ (reference sequence). CDR3 in amino acids: CASSWGGPANTEAFF. The CDR3 coding sequence is TGTGCCAGCAGCTGGGGGGGCCCCGCGAACACTGAAGCTTTCTTT.

The gene calls are TRBV19 and TRBJ2-1; TRBD1 is a possible D gene (6 bases). Per germline, CDR1 LNHDA and CDR2 SQIVND (reference sequence). This CDR3 is built from 13 residues. The V gene lost 3 bases and the J gene lost 5 bases, with 8 bases spanning the gap. CDR3 nucleotide sequence: TGTGCCAGTAGTATTAACAGGGACAATGAGCAGTTCTTC. It is translated as CASSINRDNEQFF.

J is TRBJ2-2 and V is TRBV18, with D possibly TRBD1 on 6 matching bases. Trimming took 6 bases from V and 1 from J, leaving 12 bases between them. The length of the CDR3 is 15 residues. CDR1 and CDR2 (germline): KGHSH, LQKENI. CDR3: CASSPRTENTGELFF. Written as DNA, the CDR3 is TGTGCCAGCTCCCCCCGGACAGAGAACACCGGGGAGCTGTTTTTT.

The rearrangement uses TRBV19 and TRBJ2-5; TRBD2 matches 13 bases. J gave up 5 bases and V 4 bases, and 7 bases lay outside the gene matches. Germline CDR1 reads LNHDA; CDR2 reads SQIVND (reference sequence). There are 16 residues in the CDR3. The CDR3 DNA reads TGTGCCAGTAGTACGGCCGGGACTAGCGGGATGGAGACCCAGTACTTC. Translation: CASSTAGTSGMETQYF.

The chain is built from TRBV7-9 and TRBJ2-7; tentatively, D is TRBD1 (6 bases). Trimming stripped 2 bases from V and 1 base from J, with 12 bases between. The CDR3 contains 15 residues. CDR1 SEHNR and CDR2 FQNEAQ come from the germline V gene (reference sequence). CDR3 sequence: CASSLYRVRSYEQYF. CDR3 bases: TGTGCCAGCAGCTTATACAGGGTGAGGTCCTACGAGCAGTACTTC.

The chain links TRBV6-5 to TRBJ1-1; D unresolved. CDR1 MNHEY and CDR2 SVGAGI come from the germline V gene. Deletions cut 6 bases from V and 4 bases from J, with 9 bases between. This CDR3 is 12 amino acids long. The CDR3 here is CASRTPVTEAFF. In nucleotides, the CDR3 is TGTGCCAGCAGAACTCCGGTCACTGAAGCTTTCTTT.

The chain joins TRBV27 to TRBJ2-3, with 8 bases matching TRBD2. V shed 4 bases and J 1 base; nucleotides not matched to a gene: 4. The CDR3 consists of 15 residues. Germline CDR1 reads MNHEY; CDR2 reads SMNVEV (reference sequence). Written as DNA, the CDR3 is TGTGCCAGCAGTTCAAGCGGGAGCCGCACAGATACGCAGTATTTT. This gives the protein CASSSSGSRTDTQYF.

This chain links TRBV4-1 with TRBJ1-3; a weak D match, TRBD1 (5 bases). The CDR3 is 12 residues long. The ends were cut back, 4 bases at V and 8 bases at J, with 9 bases in the middle. From germline, CDR1 is MGHRA and CDR2 YSYEKL. CDR3 sequence: CASSLRGDTIYF. The DNA for the CDR3 is TGCGCCAGCAGCCTAAGGGGCGACACCATATATTTT.

Here the CDR3 reads CASSAGTWTGNTIYF. CDR3 nucleotide sequence: TGTGCCAGCAGCGCCGGGACATGGACTGGAAACACCATATATTTT. This chain uses TRBV2 with TRBJ1-3; a weak D match, TRBD1 (6 bases). The germline CDR1 and CDR2 sequences are SNHLY and FYNNEI. Trimming shortened V by 6 bases and J by 2 bases, and 14 bases separated the two germline ends. This CDR3 has 15 residues.

DNA for the CDR3: TGTGCCTGGAGTGTACTGGAGGGCAGCTATGGCTACACCTTC. Protein sequence: CAWSVLEGSYGYTF. The gene calls are TRBV30 and TRBJ1-2, with D unresolved. Germline V lookup: CDR1 GTSNPN, CDR2 SVGIG (reference sequence). Trimming took 0 bases from V and 4 from J, leaving 12 bases between them. This CDR3 has 14 amino acids.

This chain connects TRBV18 to TRBJ2-4, with TRBD1 matching over 8 bases. This CDR3 contains 14 residues. V was pared by 3 bases and J by 5 bases, with 3 bases of the junction left unmatched. CDR1 and CDR2 (germline): KGHSH, LQKENI. In nucleotides, the CDR3 is TGTGCCAGCTCACCCTGGACAGGGCAAAACATTCAGTACTTC. The encoded protein is CASSPWTGQNIQYF. The full variable domain, rest sourced from reference TRBV18 and TRBJ2-4, is NAGVMQNPRHLVRRRGQEARLRCSPMKGHSHVYWYRQLPEEGLKFMVYLQKENIIDESGMPKERFSAEFPKEGPSILRIQQVVRGDSAAYFCASSPWTGQNIQYFGAGTRLSVL.

The rearrangement links TRBV11-2 to TRBJ2-2; 14 bases map to TRBD2. Trimming cost V 7 bases and J 4 bases; bases outside gene matches: 11. The CDR3 covers 18 residues. Germline assignment: CDR1 SGHAT and CDR2 FQNNGV. CDR3 region: CASTPTSGRATVTGELFF. DNA for the CDR3: TGTGCCAGCACCCCGACTAGCGGGAGGGCCACGGTCACCGGGGAGCTGTTTTTT.

The chain carries TRBV24-1 and TRBJ1-2; D not resolved. The CDR3 is 11 amino acids. Trimming pared 6 bases from V and 4 bases from J, leaving 5 bases between. Germline CDR1 KGHDR, CDR2 SFDVKD. This chain's CDR3 is CATSFGYGYTF. The CDR3, as DNA: TGTGCCACCAGTTTCGGCTATGGCTACACCTTC.

V gene TRBV27 combines with J gene TRBJ2-3; 7 bases are shared with TRBD2. Germline V gives CDR1 MNHEY, CDR2 SMNVEV (reference sequence). V gave up 6 bases and J gave up 8 bases; unmatched junction bases: 5. The CDR3 has 12 amino acids. CDR3: CASSLGGGTQYF. For the CDR3, the DNA is TGTGCCAGCAGCCTTGGGGGGGGTACGCAGTATTTT.

J is TRBJ2-5 and V is TRBV2, with TRBD1 as a possible D gene (6 bases). CDR1 is SNHLY, CDR2 FYNNEI, per germline. The CDR3 runs 14 residues. The V gene lost 6 bases and the J gene lost 1 base, with 12 bases spanning the gap. This CDR3 is CASRLGTLQETQYF. DNA for the CDR3: TGTGCCAGCAGACTCGGGACACTCCAAGAGACCCAGTACTTC. Combining the CDR3 with reference TRBV2 and TRBJ2-5 gives the whole variable domain EPEVTQTPSHQVTQMGQEVILRCVPISNHLYFYWYRQILGQKVEFLVSFYNNEISEKSEIFDDQFSVERPDGSNFTLKIRSTKLEDSAMYFCASRLGTLQETQYFGPGTRLLVL.

The count of this clone is one. The CDR3 loop is CASSLGLAGLRSDEQYF. DNA of the CDR3: TGCGCCAGCAGCTTGGGACTAGCGGGACTAAGGTCGGACGAGCAGTACTTC. V is TRBV5-1 and J is TRBJ2-7; 11 bases line up with TRBD2. This CDR3 spans 17 amino acids. The germline CDR1 and CDR2 sequences are SGHRS and YFSETQ. V gave up 0 bases and J gave up 5 bases; unmatched junction bases: 10. Full variable domain (missing parts from reference TRBV5-1 and TRBJ2-7): KAGVTQTPRYLIKTRGQQVTLSCSPISGHRSVSWYQQTPGQGLQFLFEYFSETQRNKGNFPGRFSGRQFSNSRSEMNVSTLELGDSALYLCASSLGLAGLRSDEQYFGPGTRLTVT.

This sequence joins TRBV6-1 and TRBJ1-1; TRBD1 matches at 9 bases. The trim removed 3 bases at V and 4 bases at J, leaving 9 bases unmatched. The CDR3 covers 16 residues. Germline V lookup: CDR1 MNHNS, CDR2 SASEGT. The DNA for the CDR3 is TGTGCCAGCAGTGACCCGGGACAGGGATCGACCACTGAAGCTTTCTTT. As protein: CASSDPGQGSTTEAFF.

The chain carries TRBV9 and TRBJ2-1; a possible D gene is TRBD2 (5 bases). The germline V and J ends were trimmed by 4 bases and 10 bases, with 21 bases remaining between them. Germline V gene lookup returns CDR1 SGDLS and CDR2 YYNGEE. This CDR3 comprises 15 residues. CDR3: CASSPAPTGVGEQFF. Written as DNA, the CDR3 is TGTGCCAGCAGCCCCGCCCCGACCGGGGTGGGGGAGCAGTTCTTC.